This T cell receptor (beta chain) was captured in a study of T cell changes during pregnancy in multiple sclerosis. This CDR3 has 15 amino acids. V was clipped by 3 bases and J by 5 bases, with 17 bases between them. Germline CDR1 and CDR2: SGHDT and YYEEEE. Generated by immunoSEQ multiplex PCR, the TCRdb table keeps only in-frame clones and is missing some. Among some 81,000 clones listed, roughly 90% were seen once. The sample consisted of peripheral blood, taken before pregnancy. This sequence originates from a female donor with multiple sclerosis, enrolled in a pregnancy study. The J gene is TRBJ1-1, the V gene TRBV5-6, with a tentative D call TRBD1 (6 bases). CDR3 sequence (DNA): TGTGCCAGCAGCTCCGATCCCAGGGGCGGTACTGAAGCTTTCTTT. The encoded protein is CASSSDPRGGTEAFF.